The subject of this entry is one TCR beta chain. This sample was taken from a study of T-cell reconstitution after alpha-beta-depleted transplantation in children. Unique molecular identifiers featured in how the TCRbeta library was prepared. MiXCR, applied by TCRdb to the PCR reads, yields one record per CDR3 protein. The profile shows around 370,000 distinct CDR3 sequences, approximately 10% of them singletons. CDR3 length equals 15 residues. CDR1 SEHNR and CDR2 FQNEAQ come from the germline V gene (reference sequence). The ends were cut back, 0 bases at V and 0 bases at J, with 8 bases in the middle.

This clonotype was obtained from a human donor who donated a stem cell graft to a child with acute lymphoblastic leukemia. This specimen was PBMCs from the stem cell graft donor, taken from the stem cell graft. V and J are TRBV7-9 and TRBJ1-2; TRBD1 is a possible D gene (5 bases). CDR3 DNA sequence: TGTGCCAGCAGCTTAGCGCGGGGGTCTAACTATGGCTACACCTTC. This translates into CASSLARGSNYGYTF.